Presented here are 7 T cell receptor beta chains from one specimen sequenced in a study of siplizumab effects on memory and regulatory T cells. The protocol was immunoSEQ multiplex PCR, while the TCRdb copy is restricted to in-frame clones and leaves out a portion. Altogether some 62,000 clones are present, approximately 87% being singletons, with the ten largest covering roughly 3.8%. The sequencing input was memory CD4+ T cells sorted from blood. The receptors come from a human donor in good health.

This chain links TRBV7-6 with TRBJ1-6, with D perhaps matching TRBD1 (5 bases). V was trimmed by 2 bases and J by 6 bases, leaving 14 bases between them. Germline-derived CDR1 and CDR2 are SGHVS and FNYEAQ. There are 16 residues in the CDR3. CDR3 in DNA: TGTGCCAGCAGCTTACAGGTCGCCAGGGCTAATTCACCCCTCCACTTT. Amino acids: CASSLQVARANSPLHF.

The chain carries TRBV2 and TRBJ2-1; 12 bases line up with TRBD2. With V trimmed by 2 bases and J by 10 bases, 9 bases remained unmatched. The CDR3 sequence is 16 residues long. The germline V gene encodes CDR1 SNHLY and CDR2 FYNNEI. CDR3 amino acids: CASSELAGGPMGEQFF. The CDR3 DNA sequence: TGTGCCAGCAGTGAACTAGCGGGAGGGCCTATGGGAGAGCAGTTCTTC.

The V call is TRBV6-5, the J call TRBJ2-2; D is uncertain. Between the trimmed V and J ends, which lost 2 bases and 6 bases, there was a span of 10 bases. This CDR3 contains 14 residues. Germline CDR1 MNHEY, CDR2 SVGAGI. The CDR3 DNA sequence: TGTGCCAGCAGTTACGGTTTCCAAGCCGGGGAGCTGTTTTTT. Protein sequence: CASSYGFQAGELFF.

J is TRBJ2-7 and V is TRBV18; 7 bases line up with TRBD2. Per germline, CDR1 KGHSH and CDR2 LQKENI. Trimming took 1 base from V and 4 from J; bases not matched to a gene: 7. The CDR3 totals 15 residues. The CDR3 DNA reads TGTGCCAGCTCACCACTCGGGGGGAGAGGGTACGAGCAGTACTTC. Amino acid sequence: CASSPLGGRGYEQYF.

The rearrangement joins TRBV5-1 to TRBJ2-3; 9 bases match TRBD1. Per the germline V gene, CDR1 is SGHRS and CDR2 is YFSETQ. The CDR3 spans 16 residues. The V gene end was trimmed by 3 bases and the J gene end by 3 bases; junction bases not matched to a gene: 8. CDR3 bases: TGCGCCAGCAGCTCCGGACAGGGGTGGAGGACAGATACGCAGTATTTT. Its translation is CASSSGQGWRTDTQYF. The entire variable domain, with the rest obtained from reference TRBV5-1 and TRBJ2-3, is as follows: KAGVTQTPRYLIKTRGQQVTLSCSPISGHRSVSWYQQTPGQGLQFLFEYFSETQRNKGNFPGRFSGRQFSNSRSEMNVSTLELGDSALYLCASSSGQGWRTDTQYFGPGTRLTVL.

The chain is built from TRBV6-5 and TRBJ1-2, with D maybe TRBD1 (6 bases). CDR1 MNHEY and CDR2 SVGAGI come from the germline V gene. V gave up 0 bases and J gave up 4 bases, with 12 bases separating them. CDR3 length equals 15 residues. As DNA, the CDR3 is TGTGCCAGCAGTTACTCGGGCAGGGGCGGCTATGGCTACACCTTC. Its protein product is CASSYSGRGGYGYTF.

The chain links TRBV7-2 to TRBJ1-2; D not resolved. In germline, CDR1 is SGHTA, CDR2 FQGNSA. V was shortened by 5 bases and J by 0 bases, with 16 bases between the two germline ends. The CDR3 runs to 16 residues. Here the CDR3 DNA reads TGTGCCAGCAGCCCGGACGTGGCGAGAGCTAACTATGGCTACACCTTC. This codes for CASSPDVARANYGYTF.